Sequencing of this TCR beta chain was carried out in a study of T cell clones after liver transplantation. Study summary: Immunosuppression withdrawal was tried within 2 years after liver transplantation in this trial. As an antigen-independent comparator, third-party-reactive TCRbeta sequences came from pre-transplant mixed lymphocyte reactions.

Concerning this clone: Its antigen is unidentified.

This CDR3 has 14 residues. Germline loops: CDR1 SGHRS, CDR2 YFSETQ. V trimming: 2 bases; J trimming: 7 bases; junction bases outside the gene matches: 5. Method: immunoSEQ multiplex PCR; TCRdb's copy keeps in-frame clones and lacks some. Of around 97,000 clones listed, approximately 79% were seen once; the top ten hold around 3%. Study-wide findings and caveats: Graft donor-reactive T cells may have migrated into the graft rather than being deleted. A larger donor-reactive than third-party decline suggested partial antigen-specific deletion.

The sample was CD4+ T cells from blood, taken around 44 months after liver transplant. This rearrangement joins TRBV5-1 to TRBJ1-4; 7 nucleotides line up with TRBD1. This clonotype was sampled from a human patient who received a liver transplant. A share of the T cells may be of graft donor origin. The CDR3 loop reads CASSLQGSIEKLFF. In DNA form, the CDR3 reads TGCGCCAGCAGCTTACAGGGGAGTATTGAAAAACTGTTTTTT.